This TCR beta chain was observed in a study of early T cells in non-severe SARS-CoV-2 infection (dated by TCRdb to the early 2020s). About the full investigation: TCR sequencing used bulk RNA from unsorted whole blood, so alpha and beta chains could not be paired. The paper as a whole reports these results and caveats: VDJdb matching was skewed toward anti-spike CD8 responses and likely underestimated virus-specific expansions, missing private and CD4 specificities.

Library creation used 5' RACE. TCRdb names NextSeq 500 as the instrument used. Unique molecular identifiers were attached to individual cDNA molecules in the TCR library protocol so that sequencing error and PCR bias could be corrected. Both TCR alpha and beta chains were sequenced, and tight co-correlation was observed between alpha and beta sequence abundances in each sample. Per the authors' processing: V gene, J gene and CDR3 annotation of TCR sequences was performed with Decombinator V4. Expanded TCRs were defined as changing significantly between any two time points under a Poisson model with p below 0.0001. Abundances of TCRs were expressed as counts per million after normalisation to the total number of TCRs sequenced in each sample. MAIT TCRs were defined by TRAV1-2 paired with TRAJ12, TRAJ20 or TRAJ33, and iNKT TCRs by TRAV10 paired with TRAJ18. A search of VDJdb, accessed on 1 November 2021, was run for TCRs annotated to CMV, EBV and SARS-CoV-2, with TCRs annotated for multiple antigens excluded. TCRdb reanalyzed the raw reads on its own, using fastp at Q25 for trimming and MiXCR for clone calling, and kept in-frame beta chains. Each CDR3 protein gets just one entry, which takes the most common genes and DNA from the rows behind it. These V and J calls are TCRdb output, not the study's own analysis. This sample gives about 32,000 distinct CDR3 sequences in total; over 8.5% of them show up just once. Clones ranked in the top ten supply around 13% of the sample.

In the germline V gene, CDR1 corresponds to KGHDR and CDR2 to SFDVKD. Counted from cysteine to phenylalanine, this CDR3 has 17 amino acids. Of the read, only the CDR3 DNA is kept; its 51 bases are in frame from base 1. The trim is 5 bases for V and 3 bases for J, with a gap of 19 bases between the germline ends. This clonotype came up many times. The antigen this receptor binds is unknown. No base quality information exists; no much larger clone differs at one position. A case-control design nested within a healthcare worker cohort in London, UK, was used, with weekly nasopharyngeal swab PCR tests and blood sampling performed. Healthcare workers were recruited between 23 and 31 March 2020, during the week of the UK lockdown, and were followed weekly for up to roughly 15 weeks.

The rearranged segments are TRBV24-1 and TRBJ2-4; the D segment could be TRBD2, given 5 matching bases. This TCR derives from an adult who was a healthcare worker with PCR-confirmed SARS-CoV-2 infection or an uninfected control (not recorded which). The sequencing sample was made of whole blood. The CDR3 region reads CATSASGVAGGKNIQYF. The DNA sequence follows: TGTGCCACCAGTGCCAGTGGGGTCGCGGGTGGCAAAAACATTCAGTACTTC.